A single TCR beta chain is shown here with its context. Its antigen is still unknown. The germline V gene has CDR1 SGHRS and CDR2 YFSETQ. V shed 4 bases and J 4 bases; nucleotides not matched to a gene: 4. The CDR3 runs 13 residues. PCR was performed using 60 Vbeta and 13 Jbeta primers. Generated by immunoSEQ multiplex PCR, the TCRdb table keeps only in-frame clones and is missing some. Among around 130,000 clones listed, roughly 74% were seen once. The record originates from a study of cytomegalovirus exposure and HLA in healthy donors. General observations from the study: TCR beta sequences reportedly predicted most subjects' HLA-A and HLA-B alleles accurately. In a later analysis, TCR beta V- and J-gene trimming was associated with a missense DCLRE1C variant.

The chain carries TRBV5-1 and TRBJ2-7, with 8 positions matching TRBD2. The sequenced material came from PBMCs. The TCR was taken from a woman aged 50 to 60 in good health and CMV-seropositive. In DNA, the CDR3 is TGCGCCAGCAGCGGCGGGGGGATTTACGAGCAGTACTTC. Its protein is CASSGGGIYEQYF.